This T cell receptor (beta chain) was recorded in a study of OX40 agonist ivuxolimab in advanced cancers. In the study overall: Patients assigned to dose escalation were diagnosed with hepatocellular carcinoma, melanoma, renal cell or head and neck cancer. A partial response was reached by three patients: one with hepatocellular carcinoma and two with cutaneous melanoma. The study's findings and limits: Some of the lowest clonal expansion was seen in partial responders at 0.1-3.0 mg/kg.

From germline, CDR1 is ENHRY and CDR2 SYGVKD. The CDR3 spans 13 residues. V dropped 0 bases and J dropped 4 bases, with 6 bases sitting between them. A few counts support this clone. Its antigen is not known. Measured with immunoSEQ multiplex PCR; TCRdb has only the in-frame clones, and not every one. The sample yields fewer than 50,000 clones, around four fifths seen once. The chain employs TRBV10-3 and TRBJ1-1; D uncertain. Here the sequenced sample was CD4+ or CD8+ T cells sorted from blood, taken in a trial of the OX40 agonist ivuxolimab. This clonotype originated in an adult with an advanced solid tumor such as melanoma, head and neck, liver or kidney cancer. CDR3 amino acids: CAISESSGTEAFF. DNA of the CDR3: TGTGCCATCAGTGAGTCGAGCGGCACTGAAGCTTTCTTT.